Sequencing of this T cell receptor beta chain was carried out in a study of T cells in Graves' hyperthyroidism and ophthalmopathy. Study observations and caveats: Most thyroid clonotypes expanded above 0.001 were also detected in blood.

This clonotype has more than one count but fewer than ten. Its antigen is currently unknown. What was amplified from RNA transcripts were TCR beta CDR3 regions. First-round RT-PCR of the TCR CDR3 relied on the HTBI primer set. Each CDR3 protein is one row after TCRdb ran MiXCR on the multiplex PCR reads. The data contain 750,000 to 950,000 distinct CDR3 sequences, around 38% of them seen just once; the ten biggest clones take up 8.9%. This CDR3 spans 15 amino acids. Germline CDR1 reads DFQATT; CDR2 reads SNEGSKA (reference sequence). V lost 0 bases and J lost 5; bases outside the gene matches: 8. The sequence was obtained from a man between 18 and 29 years old with Graves' hyperthyroidism. The material sequenced was blood. The chain carries TRBV20-1 and TRBJ2-5, with 8 bases matching TRBD2. CDR3 in DNA: TGCAGTGCTAGAGAGGGAGCGGGAGCAGGGGAGACCCAGTACTTC. It codes for CSAREGAGAGETQYF.